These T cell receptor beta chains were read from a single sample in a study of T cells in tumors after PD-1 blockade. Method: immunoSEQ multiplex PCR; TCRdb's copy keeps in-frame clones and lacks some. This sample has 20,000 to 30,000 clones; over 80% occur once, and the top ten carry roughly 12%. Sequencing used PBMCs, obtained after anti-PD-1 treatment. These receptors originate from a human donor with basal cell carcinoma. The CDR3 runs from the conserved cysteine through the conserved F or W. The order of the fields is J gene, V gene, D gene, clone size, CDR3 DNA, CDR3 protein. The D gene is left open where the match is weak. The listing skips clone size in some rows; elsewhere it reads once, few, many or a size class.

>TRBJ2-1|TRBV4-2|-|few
TGTGCCAGCAGCCAAGCGGGGGAACTTTACAATGAGCAGTTCTTC
CASSQAGELYNEQFF
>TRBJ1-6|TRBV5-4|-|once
TGTGCCAGCAGCTTTATCGGCCAGGTGGTTTCACCCCTCCACTTT
CASSFIGQVVSPLHF
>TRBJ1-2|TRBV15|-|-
TGTGCCACCAGCAGAGCTATCGAGGTTTATGGCTACACCTTC
CATSRAIEVYGYTF
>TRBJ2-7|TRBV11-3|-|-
TGTGCCAGCAGCCGGGACATTCTCGTCCACGAGCAGTACTTC
CASSRDILVHEQYF
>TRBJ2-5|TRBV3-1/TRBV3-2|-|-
TGTGCCAGCAGCCAAGATGTGGCTGGGGCGACCCAGTACTTC
CASSQDVAGATQYF
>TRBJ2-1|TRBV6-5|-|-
TGTGCCAGCAGTTACGGCGGGGAGCAGTTCTTC
CASSYGGEQFF
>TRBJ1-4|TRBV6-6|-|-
TGTGCCAGCAGGTTCGGACAAACGAAGGACAATGAAAAACTGTTTTTT
CASRFGQTKDNEKLFF
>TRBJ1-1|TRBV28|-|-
TGTGCCACCCGGGGGGCGCTGATAACTGAAGCTTTCTTT
CATRGALITEAFF
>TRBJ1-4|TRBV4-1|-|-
TGCGCCAGCAGCCAAGACTCCTCTGGGGCAACTAATGAAAAACTGTTTTTT
CASSQDSSGATNEKLFF
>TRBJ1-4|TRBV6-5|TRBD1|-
TGTGCCAGCTATTATACAGGGGGTAATGAAAAACTGTTTTTT
CASYYTGGNEKLFF
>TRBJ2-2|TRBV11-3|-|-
TGTGCCAGCAGCTTAGATCGGTGGGGCGCGAACACCGGGGAGCTGTTTTTT
CASSLDRWGANTGELFF
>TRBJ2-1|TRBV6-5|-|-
TGTGCCAGCAGGGTCGGGGCTAGCGTCTACAATGAGCAGTTCTTC
CASRVGASVYNEQFF
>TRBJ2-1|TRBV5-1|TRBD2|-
TGCGCCAGCAGTTCCGGACTAGCGAGCTCCTACAATGAGCAGTTCTTC
CASSSGLASSYNEQFF
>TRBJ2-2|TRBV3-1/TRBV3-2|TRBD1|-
TGTGCCAGCAGCCAAAAACGCCCTGGGACAGGGGTTACCGGGGAGCTGTTTTTT
CASSQKRPGTGVTGELFF
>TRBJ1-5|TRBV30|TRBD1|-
TGTGCCTGGAGTATGGGGCTGACAGGGGGTGATATTTATAGCAATCAGCCCCAGCATTTT
CAWSMGLTGGDIYSNQPQHF
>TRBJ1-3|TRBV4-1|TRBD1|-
TGCGCCAGCAGCCTTTCGGGACAGACCTCTGGAAACACCATATATTTT
CASSLSGQTSGNTIYF
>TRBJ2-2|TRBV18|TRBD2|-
TGTGCCAGCTCTCCCACTCATCCCGGGACTAGCGGGAGCCCCCACGGCACCGGGGAGCTGTTTTTT
CASSPTHPGTSGSPHGTGELFF
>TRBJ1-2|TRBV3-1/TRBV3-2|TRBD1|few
TGTGCCAGCAGCCGACGGACAGGGGAGAATGGCTACACCTTC
CASSRRTGENGYTF
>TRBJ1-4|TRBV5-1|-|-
TGCGCCAGCAGCTTCGGCCAACTTAATGAAAAACTGTTTTTT
CASSFGQLNEKLFF
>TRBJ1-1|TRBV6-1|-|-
TGTGCCAGCAGTGAGACACTTAACACTGAAGCTTTCTTT
CASSETLNTEAFF
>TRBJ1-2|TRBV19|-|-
TGTGCCAGTAGTATCGACTATCCCGAGTATGGCTACACCTTC
CASSIDYPEYGYTF
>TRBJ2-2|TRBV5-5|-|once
TGTGCCAGCAGCTATCTGGGGGGTTCATCGAACACCGGGGAGCTGTTTTTT
CASSYLGGSSNTGELFF
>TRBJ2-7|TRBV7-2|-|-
TGTGCCAGCAGTCCAGTCCGGGGAACCTACGAGCAGTACTTC
CASSPVRGTYEQYF
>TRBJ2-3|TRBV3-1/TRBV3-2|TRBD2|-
TGTGCCAGCAGCCAAGATCGGTCTAGCGGGGGGGGTGATACGCAGTATTTT
CASSQDRSSGGGDTQYF
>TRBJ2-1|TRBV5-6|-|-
TGTGCCAGCAGCTTGGATCCTTGGCGGGGCCCATACAATGAGCAGTTCTTC
CASSLDPWRGPYNEQFF
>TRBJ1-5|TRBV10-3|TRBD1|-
TGTGCCATCAGCGTGGGACAGGGGAGCAATCAGCCCCAGCATTTT
CAISVGQGSNQPQHF
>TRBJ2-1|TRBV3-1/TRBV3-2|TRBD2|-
TGTGCCAGCAGCCAGGTCTTAGCGGGGGGGTTGAAGGAGCAGTTCTTC
CASSQVLAGGLKEQFF
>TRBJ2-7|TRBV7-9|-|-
TGTGCCAGCAGCCATAGACAGAGTCCCTACGAGCAGTACTTC
CASSHRQSPYEQYF
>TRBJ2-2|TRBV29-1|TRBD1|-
TGCAGCGTTTGGACAGGTGGCACCGGGGAGCTGTTTTTT
CSVWTGGTGELFF
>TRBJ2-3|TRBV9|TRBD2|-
TGTGCCAGCAGCTCGATCCTAGCGGCGAGGACCACAGATACGCAGTATTTT
CASSSILAARTTDTQYF
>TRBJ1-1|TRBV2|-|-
TGTGCCAGCAAGATAGCGGGTGAAGCTTTCTTT
CASKIAGEAFF
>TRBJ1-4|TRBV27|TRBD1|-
TGTGCCAGCAGTTTAACAGGGGGTAAAGGTGAAAAACTGTTTTTT
CASSLTGGKGEKLFF
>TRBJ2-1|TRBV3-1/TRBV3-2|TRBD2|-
TGTGCCAGCAGCCAAGCGCTAGCGGGGGGGCCATACAATGAGCAGTTCTTC
CASSQALAGGPYNEQFF
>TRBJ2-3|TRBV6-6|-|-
TGTGCCAGCAGATTGGACAGCACAGATACGCAGTATTTT
CASRLDSTDTQYF
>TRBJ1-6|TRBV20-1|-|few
TGCAGCCTCGGAAGGGCCGGGACACTCCACTTT
CSLGRAGTLHF
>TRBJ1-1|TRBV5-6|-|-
TGTGCCAGCAGCCGACCCACGCAGGGGAACACTGAAGCTTTCTTT
CASSRPTQGNTEAFF
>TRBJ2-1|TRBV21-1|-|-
TGTGCCAGCAGCCTAAGGGGGGACAGGGGACACAATGAGCAGTTCTTC
CASSLRGDRGHNEQFF
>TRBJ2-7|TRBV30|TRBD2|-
TGTGCCTGGAGTGTTGGGCGGGGGATCGACGAGCAGTACTTC
CAWSVGRGIDEQYF
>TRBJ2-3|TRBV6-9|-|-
TGTGCCACCATGAGAGGGGGGCCCGGGTATACGCAGTATTTT
CATMRGGPGYTQYF
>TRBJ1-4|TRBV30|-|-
TGTGCCTGGAGTCCCCCAATGGGAAGAGGGATCACAACTAATGAAAAACTGTTTTTT
CAWSPPMGRGITTNEKLFF
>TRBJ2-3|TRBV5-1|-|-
TGCGCCAGCAGTGATAGGAACACAGATACGCAGTATTTT
CASSDRNTDTQYF
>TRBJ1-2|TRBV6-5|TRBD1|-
TGTGCCAGCAGTACCCAGGGGGGCGGATTGGGCTACACCTTC
CASSTQGGGLGYTF
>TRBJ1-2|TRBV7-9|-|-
TGTGCCAGCAGCTTAGGGCGGGGAGGGCCCACCAACTATGGCTACACCTTC
CASSLGRGGPTNYGYTF
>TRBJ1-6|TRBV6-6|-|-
TGTGCCAGCACCTGGCAGGGGCGGAATTCACCCCTCCACTTT
CASTWQGRNSPLHF
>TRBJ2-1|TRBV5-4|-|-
TGTGCCAGCAGCTCGGGGTACAATGAGCAGTTCTTC
CASSSGYNEQFF
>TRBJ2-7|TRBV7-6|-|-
TGTGCCAGCAGCCCGGGTGGCCAGGGCTACGAGCAGTACTTC
CASSPGGQGYEQYF
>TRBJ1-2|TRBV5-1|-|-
TGCGCCAGCAGCGCGGGAAGAGGAGGCTACACCTTC
CASSAGRGGYTF
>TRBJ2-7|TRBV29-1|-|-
TGCAGCGTTGAAGAAGGATTCGGTTTGGGTCGACCCTACGAGCAGTACTTC
CSVEEGFGLGRPYEQYF
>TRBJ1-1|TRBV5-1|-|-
TGCGCCAGCAGCTTGGATGACCAGCCCTTTGAAGCTTTCTTT
CASSLDDQPFEAFF
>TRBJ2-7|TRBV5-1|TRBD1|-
TGCGCCAGCAGCTTGACCGGACAGGGGGCCTACGAGCAGTACTTC
CASSLTGQGAYEQYF
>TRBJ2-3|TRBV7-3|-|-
TGCGCCAGCAGCCTGACGGGACCCAGCCAGGCGCAGTATTTT
CASSLTGPSQAQYF
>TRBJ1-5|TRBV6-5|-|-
TGTGCCAGCAGGGACATCAGCAATCAGCCCCAGCATTTT
CASRDISNQPQHF
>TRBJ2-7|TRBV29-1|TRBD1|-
TGCAGCGTGAGATTAACAGGGGGCGGTCTCATCCGCTACGAGCAGTACTTC
CSVRLTGGGLIRYEQYF
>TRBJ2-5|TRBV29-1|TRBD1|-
TGCAGCGTTCCGGGACAGGGGGGCCGTGGGACCCAGTACTTC
CSVPGQGGRGTQYF
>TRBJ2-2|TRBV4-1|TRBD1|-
TGCGCCAGCAGCCAAGATCGACAGGGGGCGCAAACCGGGGAGCTGTTTTTT
CASSQDRQGAQTGELFF
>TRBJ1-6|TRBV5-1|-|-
TGCGCCAGCAGCCTAAAGGACGGGAATTCACCCCTCCACTTT
CASSLKDGNSPLHF
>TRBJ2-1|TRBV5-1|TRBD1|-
TGCGCCAGCAGCCTTGGACAGGGTGTCCCCTACAATGAGCAGTTCTTC
CASSLGQGVPYNEQFF
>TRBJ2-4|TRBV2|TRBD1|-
TGTGCCAGCCACGAGGGGGACAGACTAGCCAAAAACATTCAGTACTTC
CASHEGDRLAKNIQYF
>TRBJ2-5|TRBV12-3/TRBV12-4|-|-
TGTGCCAGCAGTTTAAAACAGGAAGAGACCCAGTACTTC
CASSLKQEETQYF
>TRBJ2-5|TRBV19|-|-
TGTGCCAGTAGTATAGATCCCAACGGGGAGACCCAGTACTTC
CASSIDPNGETQYF